These 2 T cell receptor gamma chains were sequenced from one sample in a study of gamma delta lymphoproliferative disorders and STAT genes. TCRdb repeated clone calling on the multiplex PCR reads with CATT. The sample contains 5,000 or so gamma-chain clones, 7.9% of which appear only once. PBMCs from patients and controls supplied the genomic DNA for sequencing. The specimen sequenced was blood. These TCRs come from a human donor in good health.

By share, this clone ranks as medium-sized. The rearrangement uses TRGV5 and TRGJ1 or TRGJ2. TCRdb lists no J gene, so it was determined here by aligning the DNA to germline. J lost 10 bases, V lost 0 bases, and 3 bases had no gene match. This CDR3 contains 11 residues. Germline loops: CDR1 VINAFY, CDR2 YDVSNSKD. Here the CDR3 reads CATWDRRKKLF. The CDR3 nucleotides read TGTGCCACCTGGGACAGGCGAAAGAAACTCTTT.

By share, this clone counts as medium-sized. The J gene is TRGJP1, the V gene TRGV10. The J gene comes from matching the DNA to germline here; TCRdb lacks it. TRGV10 is an ORF; its function is uncertain. The CDR3 extends over 15 amino acids. V was pared by 8 bases and J by 5 bases, with 12 bases of the junction left unmatched. The CDR3 is CAAWDLTNTGWFKIF. The CDR3 DNA reads TGTGCTGCGTGGGATTTGACCAATACTGGTTGGTTCAAGATATTT.